This TCR beta chain emerged from a study of blood T cell repertoires in COVID-19. Study-wide context: Sources were T cells, B-cell-depleted T cells, or PBMCs; the material itself was cDNA or gDNA.

In the source study's methods: Estimated nucleated cell counts came from reference gene primer amplification. Profiled with immunoSEQ multiplex PCR; TCRdb holds only in-frame clones, not every one. The DNA gave D and trimming, while V, J and clone size come from that table. This table holds 150,000 or so clones, about 80% found once. Germline V gene sequence: CDR1 KGHSH, CDR2 LQKENI. Trimming took 3 bases from V and 0 from J; bases not matched to a gene: 6. The CDR3 has 17 residues. The specimen sequenced was peripheral blood. The source of this sequence is a woman aged 80 or older with acute or convalescent COVID-19. This sequence joins TRBV18 and TRBJ2-1, with 9 nucleotides matching TRBD2. CDR3 amino acids: CASSPTSGWSSYNEQFF. The CDR3 nucleotides are TGTGCCAGCTCACCCACTAGCGGGTGGAGCTCCTACAATGAGCAGTTCTTC.